This entry is about one TCR beta chain. What it binds is not known. This CDR3 has 13 residues. The sample comes from a study of shared clonotypes between healthy human individuals. The overall study: Plates per donor: three CD4 naive, three CD4 memory, two CD8 naive, one CD8 memory. Whole-study results and caveats: Deeper or shallower sequencing was expected to change how clonotypes are shared among donors.

Only in-frame clones appear in the TCRdb table, and some are missing; sequencing was by immunoSEQ multiplex PCR. Of hundreds of thousands of clones listed, around 96% are singletons. CD8 cells classed as naive were CD45RO-negative and positively selected for CCR7, excluding terminally differentiated effector memory CD45RA+ cells. All donors were Caucasian adults living in Nashville, Tennessee. The sequencing input was naive CD8+ T cells sorted from blood. This TCR was sampled from a woman in her thirties in good health. This sequence joins TRBV21-1 and TRBJ1-3; the table names TRBD1, a call not compared with the DNA. TRBV21-1 is termed a pseudogene. CDR3 sequence reads: CASTSGDGNTIYF. The CDR3 DNA sequence: TGTGCCAGCACCTCAGGGGATGGAAACACCATATATTTT.